This TCR beta chain is from a study of T cell changes during pregnancy in multiple sclerosis. The CDR3 has 14 residues. The germline V gene has CDR1 SGHKS and CDR2 YYEKEE (reference sequence). V lost 4 bases to trimming and J lost 4 bases; unmatched junction nucleotides: 8. Sequencing was performed with immunoSEQ multiplex PCR; in TCRdb, only in-frame clones are kept and a portion is missing. Of around 40,000 clones in the sample, around 94% were seen once. The input for sequencing was CD8+ T cells from peripheral blood mononuclear cells, taken in the third trimester of pregnancy. The rearrangement links TRBV5-5 to TRBJ2-7; 7 nucleotides match TRBD1. The clonotype was recovered from a female donor with multiple sclerosis, enrolled in a pregnancy study. The CDR3 DNA follows: TGTGCCAGCAGCGTGACAGGGCCCGGGTACGAGCAGTACTTC. It translates to CASSVTGPGYEQYF.